Shown below are 7 T cell receptor beta chains from a single sample sequenced in a study of T cells in Graves' hyperthyroidism and ophthalmopathy. Researchers took RNA transcripts and amplified the TCR beta CDR3 regions from them. The HTBI primer set drove a first-round RT-PCR of the TCR CDR3. MiXCR was run by TCRdb on the multiplex PCR reads, yielding one entry per CDR3 protein. The sample lists fewer than 250,000 distinct CDR3 sequences; over 15% were seen once. Sequenced input: blood. All receptors derive from a man aged 45-65 years with Graves' hyperthyroidism.

In the case of this clonotype: Possible read error: a much larger clone is one base away. The chain employs TRBV18 and TRBJ2-3; no clear D. Germline-derived CDR1 and CDR2 are KGHSH and LQKENI. V lost 2 bases to trimming and J lost 4 bases, with 7 bases between them. The CDR3 sequence is 13 residues long. The CDR3 bases are TGTGCCAGCTCACCAGGCTCTCCAGATACGCAGTATTTT. This codes for CASSPGSPDTQYF.

The chain joins TRBV7-9 to TRBJ2-1; no definite D call. The V end lost 5 bases, the J end lost 8 bases, and 16 bases lay between the germline ends. The CDR3 has 14 residues. CDR1 and CDR2 (germline): SEHNR, FQNEAQ (reference sequence). CDR3 nucleotides: TGTGCCAGCAGCCCCCCCGGGCCACGCGATGAGCAGTTCTTC. Protein sequence: CASSPPGPRDEQFF.

The V call is TRBV18, the J call TRBJ2-3; 11 bases are shared with TRBD1. Germline CDR1 and CDR2: KGHSH and LQKENI. After removal of 3 bases from V and 2 bases from J, the junction contained 4 bases not matched to a gene. This CDR3 has 16 residues. CDR3 nucleotides: TGTGCCAGCTCACCTTGGACAGGGGGCGCCACAGATACGCAGTATTTT. Protein: CASSPWTGGATDTQYF. The whole variable domain, filled in from reference TRBV18 and TRBJ2-3, reads NAGVMQNPRHLVRRRGQEARLRCSPMKGHSHVYWYRQLPEEGLKFMVYLQKENIIDESGMPKERFSAEFPKEGPSILRIQQVVRGDSAAYFCASSPWTGGATDTQYFGPGTRLTVL.

Many counts were recorded for this clonotype. This chain links TRBV27 with TRBJ2-2; 10 bases map to TRBD2. Looked up from germline, CDR1 is MNHEY and CDR2 is SMNVEV (reference sequence). CDR3 length: 15 residues. J was trimmed by 8 bases and V by 7 bases; bases with no gene match: 10. The CDR3 DNA sequence: TGTGCCAGCACCTATAGCGGGAGGCTGGAAGGGGAGCTGTTTTTT. It encodes CASTYSGRLEGELFF.

The rearrangement links TRBV28 to TRBJ2-1, with D unclear. V was pared by 10 bases and J by 0 bases, with 16 bases between. The CDR3 length is 15 residues. Germline V gives CDR1 MDHEN, CDR2 SYDVKM. This CDR3 reads CATETPPSSYNEQFF. For the CDR3, the DNA is TGTGCCACCGAGACTCCGCCTAGCTCCTACAATGAGCAGTTCTTC.

This clonotype was seen only a few times. The chain employs TRBV7-2 and TRBJ2-1, with 8 positions matching TRBD2. This CDR3 region has 16 residues. The trim removed 1 base at V and 1 base at J, leaving 3 bases unmatched. Germline V gene data show CDR1 as SGHTA and CDR2 as FQGNSA. CDR3 DNA sequence: TGTGCCAGCAGCTTAGGGCCGGGAGGGTCCTACAATGAGCAGTTCTTC. It encodes CASSLGPGGSYNEQFF.

This clonotype was counted only a few times. V gene TRBV15 combines with J gene TRBJ1-1; D uncertain. V was shortened by 0 bases and J by 8 bases, with 10 bases between the two germline ends. This CDR3 comprises 13 residues. Germline values: CDR1 LNHNV, CDR2 YYDKDF (reference sequence). The CDR3 here is CATSRDSMGEAFF. CDR3 bases: TGTGCCACCAGCAGAGATAGTATGGGGGAAGCTTTCTTT.